This TCR beta chain is from a study of human T cells and chemical hapten exposure (dated by TCRdb to 2020 to 2022). Regarding the study in general: For sensitization, 2% DPC in acetone was applied to a roughly 2 cm by roughly 2 cm area of upper inner arm skin. The mostly female patient cohort included alopecia areata with under or over 50% scalp involvement, alopecia totalis and alopecia universalis. Weekly therapeutic DPC doses were additionally applied to the scalp of patients throughout the roughly 24-week study period. Patch testing was performed on the upper back with Finn chambers containing 0.01% DPC, and the patch tests were scored after 6 days according to International Contact Dermatitis Research Group standards. Patient blood was sampled pre-sensitization (week 0) and at 2, 6 and about 24 weeks after DPC sensitization. Libraries were combined into a pool for sequencing, and differences in TCR yield between samples came mainly from small differences in library volumes within the pool. Blood for TCR sequencing was provided by twenty-nine alopecia patients at one to four time points (pre-sensitization, 2, 6 and 24 weeks). In alopecia patients, the study followed how the peripheral blood TCR repertoire changed in vivo over primary and secondary sensitization to diphenylcyclopropenone (DPC), a hapten. Results the study describes overall, beyond this receptor: After repeated subsampling, changes were observed in the strength of the expansion versus patch-test correlation and in the threshold at which the correlation became significant. Patch test score correlated positively with the number of PT1 expanded TCRs, reaching significance at thresholds 8, 16 and 32 but not at 4. No change with DPC sensitization was found in the number of TCRs above 1 in 1000 frequency, and no evidence of global repertoire structure alterations was found. Because every patient had alopecia, a presumed autoimmune disease, the patients' immune response might differ from that of healthy individuals. Significantly more large CDR3 similarity clusters were formed by expanded TCRs than by pre-sensitization or healthy control sets, consistent with antigen-driven responses.

The library was made by RACE. Sequencing was carried out with a NextSeq 500. Library preparation attached unique molecular identifiers to individual cDNA molecules for quantitative, reproducible TCR counting. From each blood RNA sample, both TCR alpha and TCR beta chains were sequenced. In the authors' own workflow: A median of about 89,000 TCRs per sample was observed, with a range of roughly 20,000 to 700,000. V, J and CDR3 annotation of the TCR reads was carried out using the Decombinator software suite. For the PS versus PT1 abundance plots, all samples were subsampled to the same number of TCRs (28,000). TCRs were defined as expanded if absent before sensitization and observed at least eight times at the 2-week time point. TCRdb reprocessed the public reads (quality trimming at Q25 with fastp, clone calling with MiXCR) and kept in-frame beta chains. Here each entry gathers all rows of one CDR3 protein and keeps the most common genes and DNA. Clone size and V and J calls follow TCRdb, not the original study. This sample has some 49,000 distinct CDR3 sequences in its table, and about 10% of those were observed once. Around 4.5% of the sample belongs to the ten largest clones.

This clonotype was picked up a small number of times. There is no known antigen for this receptor. No much larger clone is present one base from it, and per-base qualities are unavailable. The germline V gene (reference sequence) sets CDR1 to GTSNPN and CDR2 to SVGIG. V has 4 bases trimmed and J has 7 bases trimmed; junction bases matching no gene number 7. Measured from the cysteine to the phenylalanine, the CDR3 is 15 residues long. The only DNA kept is the CDR3, 45 bases in frame from the first base. The time point label, read with the paper, signifies: patch test 1, 2 weeks after DPC sensitization. The treatment or condition label, as the study defines it: therapeutic diphenylcyclopropenone sensitization with weekly scalp DPC. At each patch-test visit, blood was drawn before the patch test was applied. Patients were considered eligible if aged 18 to 70, diagnosed with alopecia and deemed suitable for DPC therapy, and patients were excluded if pregnant. Total RNA was extracted from unfractionated whole blood that had been collected in Tempus Blood RNA tubes.

The TCR was taken from a woman between 50 and 59 years old with alopecia areata. Some clones in this sample may be carry-over from other donors' samples. The sample in question was whole blood, obtained in connection with sensitization to the hapten diphenylcyclopropenone (DPC). Recombination connected TRBV30 to TRBJ1-6; TRBD1 lines up with 10 middle nucleotides. CDR3 reads: CAWIRRDRGNSPLHF. The nucleotide sequence is given as TGTGCCTGGATTCGTCGGGACAGGGGAAATTCACCCCTCCACTTT.